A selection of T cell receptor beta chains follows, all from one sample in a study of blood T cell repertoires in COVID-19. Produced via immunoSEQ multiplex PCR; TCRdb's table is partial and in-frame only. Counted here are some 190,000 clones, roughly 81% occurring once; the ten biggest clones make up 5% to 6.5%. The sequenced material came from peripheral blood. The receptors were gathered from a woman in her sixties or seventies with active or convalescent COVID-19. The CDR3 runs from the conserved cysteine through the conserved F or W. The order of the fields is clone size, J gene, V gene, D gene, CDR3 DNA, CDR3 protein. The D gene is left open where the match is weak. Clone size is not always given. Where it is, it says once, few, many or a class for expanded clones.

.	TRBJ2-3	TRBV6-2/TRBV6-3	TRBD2	TGTGCCAGCAGTTATGGTGCACTAGCGGGATTCACAGATACGCAGTATTTT	CASSYGALAGFTDTQYF
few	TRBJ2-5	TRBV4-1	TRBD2	TGCGCCAGCAGCACCGGTCCGGGACTAGTACAAGAGACCCAGTACTTC	CASSTGPGLVQETQYF
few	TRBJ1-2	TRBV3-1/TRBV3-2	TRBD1	TGTGCCAGCAGCCGTGGGACAGCTTATGGCTACACCTTC	CASSRGTAYGYTF
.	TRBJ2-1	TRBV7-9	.	TGTGCCAGCAGCTTAGTTTGGGGCGCCTCCTACAATGAGCAGTTCTTC	CASSLVWGASYNEQFF
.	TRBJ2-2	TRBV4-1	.	TGCGCCAGCAGCCCTAGCCCCGGGGAGCTGTTTTTT	CASSPSPGELFF
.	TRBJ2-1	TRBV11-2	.	TGTGCCAGCAGCTTAGGAGTAGATGAGCAGTTCTTC	CASSLGVDEQFF
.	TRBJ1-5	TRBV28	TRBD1	TGTGCCAGCAGCCGCCAAGGACAGGGGAATCAGCCCCAGCATTTT	CASSRQGQGNQPQHF
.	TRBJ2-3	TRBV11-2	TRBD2	TGTGCCAGCAGCTTAGATCGAGGACTAGCGACAGATACGCAGTATTTT	CASSLDRGLATDTQYF
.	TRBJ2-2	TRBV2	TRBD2	TGTGCCAGCAGATTAGCGGGGCTGAACACCGGGGAGCTGTTTTTT	CASRLAGLNTGELFF
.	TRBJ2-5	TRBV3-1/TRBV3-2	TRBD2	TGTGCCAGCCGGGCAGCGGGAGGAGGACGGGAGACCCAGTACTTC	CASRAAGGGRETQYF
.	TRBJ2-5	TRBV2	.	TGTGCCAGCAGTGATGATGCGCGGGAGACCCAGTACTTC	CASSDDARETQYF
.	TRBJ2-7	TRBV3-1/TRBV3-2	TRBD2	TGTGCCAGCAGCCACCCCCCTAGCGGAACCTCCTACGAGCAGTACTTC	CASSHPPSGTSYEQYF
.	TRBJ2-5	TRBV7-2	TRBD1	TGTGCCAGCAGCTTAGCGGGGACAGGGGGAGGGAAAGAGACCCAGTACTTC	CASSLAGTGGGKETQYF
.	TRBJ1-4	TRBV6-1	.	TGTGCCAGCAGTGAAGGGGGGGCTAATGAAAAACTGTTTTTT	CASSEGGANEKLFF
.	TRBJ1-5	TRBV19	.	TGTGCCAGTAGTTCCGGACTTCGGGGGCCCCAGCATTTT	CASSSGLRGPQHF
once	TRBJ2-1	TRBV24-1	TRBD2	TGTGCCACCAGTGACTTTAGCGGGGGTGGGAATGAGCAGTTCTTC	CATSDFSGGGNEQFF
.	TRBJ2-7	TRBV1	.	TGCACCAGCAGCCCAGGCCTAGGGACTTCCTACGAGCAGTACTTC	CTSSPGLGTSYEQYF
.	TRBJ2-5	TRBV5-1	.	TGCGCCAGCAAACCCCAGGCTCAAGAGACCCAGTACTTC	CASKPQAQETQYF
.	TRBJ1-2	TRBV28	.	TGTGCCAGCAGGCTTCAGGCAAACTATGGCTACACCTTC	CASRLQANYGYTF
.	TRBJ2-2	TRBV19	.	TGTGCCAGTAGTATCTTCCCCAGGGGTCTGTCGGGCGAACTGTTTTTT	CASSIFPRGLSGELFF
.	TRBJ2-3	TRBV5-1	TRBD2	TGCGCCAGCAGCTTGGTAGCGGGAGTCAGCACAGATACGCAGTATTTT	CASSLVAGVSTDTQYF
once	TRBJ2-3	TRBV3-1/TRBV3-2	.	TGTGCCAGCAGCCATTCGGACAGAAGCACAGATACGCAGTATTTT	CASSHSDRSTDTQYF
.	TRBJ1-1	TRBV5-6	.	TGTGCCAGCAGCTTGTTGGGCAGGGCCCTGACTGAAGCTTTCTTT	CASSLLGRALTEAFF
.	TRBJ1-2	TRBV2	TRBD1	TGTGCCAGCAGTAGCGACAGGGTCTACGTATATGGCTACACCTTC	CASSSDRVYVYGYTF
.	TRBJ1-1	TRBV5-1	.	TGCGCCAGCAGCCCGGGTCTGATCACTGAAGCTTTCTTT	CASSPGLITEAFF
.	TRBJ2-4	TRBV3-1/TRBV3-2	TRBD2	TGTGCCAGCAGCCAAGAGGTAGCTAGCGGTTTAGCCAAAAACATTCAGTACTTC	CASSQEVASGLAKNIQYF
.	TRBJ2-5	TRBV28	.	TGTGCCAGCAGTTCCCTCCGGGACTCCCCGCAGACCCAGTACTTC	CASSSLRDSPQTQYF
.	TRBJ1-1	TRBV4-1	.	TGCGCCAGCAGCCCTCAGAGGACACTTGTAACTGAAGCTTTCTTT	CASSPQRTLVTEAFF
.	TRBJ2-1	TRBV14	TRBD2	TGTGCCAGCAGCCGCGCTAGCGGGGGATTTTACAATGAGCAGTTCTTC	CASSRASGGFYNEQFF
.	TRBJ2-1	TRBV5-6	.	TGTGCCAGCAGCTTTCGGACTAATGTCAATGAGCAGTTCTTC	CASSFRTNVNEQFF
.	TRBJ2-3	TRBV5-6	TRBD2	TGTGCCAGCAGCTGGGGGACTAGCGGGACTAGAGGCACGCAGTATTTT	CASSWGTSGTRGTQYF
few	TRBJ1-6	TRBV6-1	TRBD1	TGTGCCAGCAGTGAAGCACGGACAGGCGGGTCACCCCTCCACTTT	CASSEARTGGSPLHF
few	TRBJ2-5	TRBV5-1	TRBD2	TGCGCCAGCTCCTCTCGGGCGGGAGGCTGGGAGACCCAGTACTTC	CASSSRAGGWETQYF
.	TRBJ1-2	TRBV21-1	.	TGTGCCAGCAGACCCGGGGCTAACTATGGCTACACCTTC	CASRPGANYGYTF
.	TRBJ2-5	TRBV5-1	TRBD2	TGCGCCAGCAGCCCGCAGGGACTAGCGGGAGGGCTGTACCAAGAGACCCAGTACTTC	CASSPQGLAGGLYQETQYF
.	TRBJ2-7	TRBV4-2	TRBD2	TGTGCCAGCAGCCGAGAGTTAGGGACTAGCGGGAGGCCCTACGAGCAGTACTTC	CASSRELGTSGRPYEQYF
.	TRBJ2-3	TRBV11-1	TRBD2	TGTGCCAGCAGCTTAGCACATAGCGGGGCTAGCACAGATACGCAGTATTTT	CASSLAHSGASTDTQYF
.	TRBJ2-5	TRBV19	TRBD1	TGTGCCAGTAGTAGCCCCGACGTGAGGGGGCCGGAGACCCAGTACTTC	CASSSPDVRGPETQYF
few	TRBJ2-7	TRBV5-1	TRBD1	TGCGCCAGCAGCTTGAAAGGGGGTGACAGGGTTAGCTCCTACGAGCAGTACTTC	CASSLKGGDRVSSYEQYF
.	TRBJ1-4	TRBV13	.	TGTGCCAGCAGCTTATTTGGGAGTGGCCCAACTAATGAAAAACTGTTTTTT	CASSLFGSGPTNEKLFF
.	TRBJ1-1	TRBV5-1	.	TGCGCCAGCAGCTTGGACGGACACAACACTGAAGCTTTCTTT	CASSLDGHNTEAFF
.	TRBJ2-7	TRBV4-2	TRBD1	TGTGCCAGCAGCCTTTCCCCGGGACAGGGGGCTGGCGAGCAGTACTTC	CASSLSPGQGAGEQYF
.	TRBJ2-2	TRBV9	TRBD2	TGTGCCAGCAGCGGCACTAGCGCCCGGGGCACCGGGGAGCTGTTTTTT	CASSGTSARGTGELFF
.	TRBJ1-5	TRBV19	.	TGTGCCAGTAGTATAGGAACTCCAGGTAGCAATCAGCCCCAGCATTTT	CASSIGTPGSNQPQHF
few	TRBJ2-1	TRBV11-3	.	TGTGCCAGCAGCTTAGCAACAGGGTATGAGCAGTTCTTC	CASSLATGYEQFF
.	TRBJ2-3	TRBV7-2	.	TGTGCCAGCAGCTTAGGTGCGGGCCGAACAGATACGCAGTATTTT	CASSLGAGRTDTQYF
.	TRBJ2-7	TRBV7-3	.	TGTGCCAGCAGCTTAATGGGGCAGGACTCCTACGAGCAGTACTTC	CASSLMGQDSYEQYF